This T cell receptor (beta chain) was sequenced in a study of blood T cell repertoires in COVID-19. Study-level background: Italy, Spain and the United States were the sources of the convalescent and acute COVID-19 samples.

Under the authors' procedure: Amplification with reference gene primers provided the estimates of nucleated cell counts. The method was immunoSEQ multiplex PCR; TCRdb's version includes in-frame clones alone and lacks a portion of them. That table gives V, J and clone size, and the DNA gave D and trimming. The sample holds 50,000 to 65,000 clones, over 60% seen once. The CDR3 totals 13 residues. The germline V gene has CDR1 LNHDA and CDR2 SQIVND (reference sequence). The V and J ends lost 5 bases and 7 bases, in that order; junction bases with no gene match: 7. This clone was counted between two and nine times. Patients at the Seattle site were enrolled during active infection and followed longitudinally.

The material sequenced was peripheral blood. The chain employs TRBV19 and TRBJ1-1; TRBD1 agrees at 7 bases. The source is a woman in her sixties or seventies with COVID-19, enrolled during active disease. CDR3 sequence reads: CASSVTGEIEAFF. In nucleotides, the CDR3 is TGTGCCAGTAGTGTTACAGGGGAAATTGAAGCTTTCTTT.